The following is a T cell receptor (beta chain) sequence with its context. Its antigen is undetermined. Germline values: CDR1 MGHDK, CDR2 SYGVNS. The V gene lost 1 base and the J gene lost 6 bases, with 12 bases spanning the gap. The CDR3 has 15 residues. The data were obtained in a study of cytomegalovirus exposure and HLA in healthy donors. Study results and limitations: Associated with cytomegalovirus, according to the listing, were fewer than 200 TCR beta chains. Specific recognition of CMV antigens was confirmed in vitro for a few chains (all CMV-associated).

The assay was immunoSEQ multiplex PCR, and TCRdb's table has in-frame clones only and misses some. The top ten hold 0.83% of the sample, which has about 400,000 clones, roughly 88% seen once. Donors were drawn from the approximately 130-subject validation cohort, separate from the approximately 670-subject first cohort. This chain connects TRBV25-1 to TRBJ2-2; possible D gene TRBD2, 5 bases. The source material was PBMCs. The receptor was derived from a woman aged 18-35 years in good health and CMV-seronegative. The CDR3 DNA follows: TGTGCCAGCAGTGAATTCGGGATGGGTGCCGGGGAGCTGTTTTTT. Its translation: CASSEFGMGAGELFF.